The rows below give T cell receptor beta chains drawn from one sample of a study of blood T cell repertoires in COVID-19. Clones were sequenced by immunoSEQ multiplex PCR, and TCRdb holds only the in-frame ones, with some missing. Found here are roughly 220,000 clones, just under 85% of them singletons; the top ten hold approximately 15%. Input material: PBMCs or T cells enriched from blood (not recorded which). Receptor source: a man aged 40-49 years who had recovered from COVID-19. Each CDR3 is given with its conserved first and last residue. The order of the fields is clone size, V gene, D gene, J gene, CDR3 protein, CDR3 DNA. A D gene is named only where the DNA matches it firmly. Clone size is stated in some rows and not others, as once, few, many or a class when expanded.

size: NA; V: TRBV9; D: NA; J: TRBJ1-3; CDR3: CASSTTPGQTIYF; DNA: TGTGCCAGCAGCACCACGCCGGGACAAACCATATATTTT
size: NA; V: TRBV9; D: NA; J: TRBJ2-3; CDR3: CASSVGRGSDTQYF; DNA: TGTGCCAGCAGCGTAGGGAGGGGCTCAGATACGCAGTATTTT
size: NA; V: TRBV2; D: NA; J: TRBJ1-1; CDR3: CASSEVGGNTEAFF; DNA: TGTGCCAGCAGTGAGGTCGGGGGGAACACTGAAGCTTTCTTT
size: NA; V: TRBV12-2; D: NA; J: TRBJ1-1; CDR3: CASRFDSTEAFF; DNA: TGTGCAAGTCGCTTTGACAGCACTGAAGCTTTCTTT
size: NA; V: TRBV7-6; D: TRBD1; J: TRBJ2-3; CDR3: CASSSGTGGTDTQYF; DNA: TGTGCCAGCAGCTCCGGGACAGGGGGAACAGATACGCAGTATTTT
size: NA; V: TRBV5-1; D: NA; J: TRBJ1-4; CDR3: CASSPSSSRGEKLFF; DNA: TGCGCCAGCAGCCCATCATCGTCACGGGGGGAAAAACTGTTTTTT
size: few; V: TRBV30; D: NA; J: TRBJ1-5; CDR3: CAWGLGASQPQHF; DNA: TGTGCCTGGGGGTTAGGGGCGTCTCAGCCCCAGCATTTT
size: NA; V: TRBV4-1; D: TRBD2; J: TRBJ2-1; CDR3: CASSQGLAGPNEQFF; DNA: TGCGCCAGCAGCCAAGGACTAGCGGGGCCGAATGAGCAGTTCTTC
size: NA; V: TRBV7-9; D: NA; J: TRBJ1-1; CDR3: CASSLQGGAFF; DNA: TGTGCCAGCAGCTTACAAGGAGGAGCTTTCTTT
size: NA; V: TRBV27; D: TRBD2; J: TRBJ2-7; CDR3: CASSWASGSYEQYF; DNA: TGTGCCAGCAGTTGGGCTAGCGGCTCCTACGAGCAGTACTTC
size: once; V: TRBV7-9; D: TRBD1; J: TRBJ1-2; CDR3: CASSLIQGGYSGYTF; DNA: TGTGCCAGCAGCTTAATCCAGGGGGGATATAGTGGCTACACCTTC
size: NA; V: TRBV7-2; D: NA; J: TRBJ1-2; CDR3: CASSLDREYGYTF; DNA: TGTGCCAGCAGCTTAGACAGGGAATATGGCTACACCTTC
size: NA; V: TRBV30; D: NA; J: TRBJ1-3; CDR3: CAWNRAWSGNTIYF; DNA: TGTGCCTGGAACAGGGCCTGGTCTGGAAACACCATATATTTT
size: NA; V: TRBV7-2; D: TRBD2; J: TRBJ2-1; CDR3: CASSQTSGRVYEQFF; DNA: TGTGCCAGCAGCCAAACTAGCGGGAGGGTCTATGAGCAGTTCTTC
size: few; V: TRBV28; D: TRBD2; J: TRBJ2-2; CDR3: CASSLPTSGRVHGELFF; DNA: TGTGCCAGCAGTTTACCAACTAGCGGGAGGGTCCACGGGGAGCTGTTTTTT
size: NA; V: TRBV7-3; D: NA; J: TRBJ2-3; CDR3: CASSLVRAGVNTQYF; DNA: TGTGCCAGCAGCTTGGTCAGGGCCGGCGTGAATACGCAGTATTTT
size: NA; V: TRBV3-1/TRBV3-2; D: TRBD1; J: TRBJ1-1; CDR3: CASSQDIGQGAGRAFF; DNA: TGTGCCAGCAGCCAAGATATAGGCCAGGGGGCAGGTAGAGCTTTCTTT
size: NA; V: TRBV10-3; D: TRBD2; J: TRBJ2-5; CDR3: CAIKRGLAGGQETQYF; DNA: TGTGCCATCAAGAGGGGACTAGCGGGGGGACAAGAGACCCAGTACTTC
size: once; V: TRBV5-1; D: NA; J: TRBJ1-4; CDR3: CASSLGRGGFNEKLFF; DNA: TGCGCCAGCAGCTTGGGGCGTGGAGGGTTTAATGAAAAACTGTTTTTT
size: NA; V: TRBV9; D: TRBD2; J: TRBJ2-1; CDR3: CASSVDSGSYNEQFF; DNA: TGTGCCAGCAGCGTAGATAGCGGGAGCTACAATGAGCAGTTCTTC
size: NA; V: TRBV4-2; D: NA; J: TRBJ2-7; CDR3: CASSQETGENEQYF; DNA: TGTGCCAGCAGCCAAGAAACGGGGGAAAACGAGCAGTACTTC
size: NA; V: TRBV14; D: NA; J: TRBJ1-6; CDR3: CASSQSFLGRGDSPLHF; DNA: TGTGCCAGCAGCCAAAGTTTCCTAGGCAGGGGCGATTCACCCCTCCACTTT
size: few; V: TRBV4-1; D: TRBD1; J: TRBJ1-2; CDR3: CASSETGGYGYTF; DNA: TGCGCCAGTAGTGAGACAGGGGGCTATGGCTACACCTTC
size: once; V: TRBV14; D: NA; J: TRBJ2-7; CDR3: CASSQAWGSEQYF; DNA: TGTGCCAGCAGCCAAGCCTGGGGCTCCGAGCAGTACTTC
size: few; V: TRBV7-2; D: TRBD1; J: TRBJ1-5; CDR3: CASSSTGVQPQHF; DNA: TGTGCCAGCAGCTCGACAGGGGTCCAGCCCCAGCATTTT
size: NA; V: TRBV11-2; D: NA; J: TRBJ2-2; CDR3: CASSLMEGAGELFF; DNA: TGTGCCAGCAGCTTAATGGAAGGGGCCGGGGAGCTGTTTTTT
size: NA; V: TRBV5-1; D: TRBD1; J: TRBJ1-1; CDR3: CASSWGDSPNTEAFF; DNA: TGCGCCAGCAGCTGGGGGGACAGCCCCAACACTGAAGCTTTCTTT
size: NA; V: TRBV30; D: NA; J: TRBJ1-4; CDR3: CAWSSAVREKLFF; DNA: TGTGCCTGGAGTAGCGCCGTGAGGGAAAAACTGTTTTTT
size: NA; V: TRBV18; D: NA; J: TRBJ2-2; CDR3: CASSPIQGLGTGELFF; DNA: TGTGCCAGCTCACCAATACAGGGATTGGGCACCGGGGAGCTGTTTTTT
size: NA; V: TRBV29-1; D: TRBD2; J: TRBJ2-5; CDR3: CSVQGRGGLETQYF; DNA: TGCAGCGTCCAAGGGCGGGGGGGCTTGGAGACCCAGTACTTC
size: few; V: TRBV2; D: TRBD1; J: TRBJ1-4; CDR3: CASFRDRENEKLFF; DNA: TGTGCCAGTTTCCGGGACAGGGAGAATGAAAAACTGTTTTTT
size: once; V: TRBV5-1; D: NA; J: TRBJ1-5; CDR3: CASSLQDRNQPQHF; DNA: TGCGCCAGCAGCCTACAAGACAGGAATCAGCCCCAGCATTTT
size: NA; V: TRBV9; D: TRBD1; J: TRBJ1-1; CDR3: CASSPGTGNTEAFF; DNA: TGTGCCAGCAGCCCCGGGACAGGGAACACTGAAGCTTTCTTT
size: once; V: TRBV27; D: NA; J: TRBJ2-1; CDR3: CASSRSESSYNEQFF; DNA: TGTGCCAGCAGTCGAAGCGAGAGCTCCTACAATGAGCAGTTCTTC
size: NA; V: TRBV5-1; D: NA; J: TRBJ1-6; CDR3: CASSPGRRSYNSPLHF; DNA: TGCGCCAGCAGCCCCGGCAGGCGCTCCTATAATTCACCCCTCCACTTT
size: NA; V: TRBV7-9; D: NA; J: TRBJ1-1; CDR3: CASSPSPGIGNTEAFF; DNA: TGTGCCAGCAGCCCGTCTCCGGGAATTGGAAACACTGAAGCTTTCTTT
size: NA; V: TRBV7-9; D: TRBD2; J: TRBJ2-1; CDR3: CASGQGGPLSHEQFF; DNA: TGTGCCAGCGGCCAGGGAGGGCCCTTGTCCCATGAGCAGTTCTTC
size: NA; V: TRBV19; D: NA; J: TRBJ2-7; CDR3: CASSIRQPEQYF; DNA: TGTGCCAGTAGTATCAGACAGCCCGAGCAGTACTTC
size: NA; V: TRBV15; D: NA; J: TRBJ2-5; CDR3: CAIATGTQETQYF; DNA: TGTGCCATAGCGACAGGGACTCAAGAGACCCAGTACTTC
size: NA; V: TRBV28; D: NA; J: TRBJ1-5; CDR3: CASSFVQRNQPQHF; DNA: TGTGCCAGCAGTTTCGTACAGCGCAATCAGCCCCAGCATTTT
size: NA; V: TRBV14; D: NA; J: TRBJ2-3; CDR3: CASSPQSQGRQYF; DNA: TGTGCCAGCAGCCCGCAGAGTCAGGGAAGGCAGTATTTT
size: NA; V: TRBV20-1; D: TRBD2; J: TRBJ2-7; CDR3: CSASSAGGNAYEQYF; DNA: TGCAGTGCTAGTTCGGCGGGGGGTAACGCCTACGAGCAGTACTTC